The source of this TCR beta chain is a study of blood T cells in healthy people across ages. This CDR3 has 16 amino acids. CDR1 is SGHTA, CDR2 FQGNSA, per germline. The ends lost 3 bases at V and 5 bases at J; junction bases unmatched: 7. Next came a second PCR, run for about 6 to 11 cycles, which used a sample-barcoded 5' primer along with a J-beta primer mix. TCRdb independently ran MiXCR on the 5' RACE reads; one entry per CDR3 protein. The profile shows around 1,000,000 distinct CDR3 sequences, almost 25% of them singletons. These data were likewise used in another study, on T cells of mothers and their children.

J is TRBJ2-3 and V is TRBV7-2, with 11 bases matching TRBD2. This clonotype originated in a girl aged 2 to 9 in good health. Sequenced material: blood. CDR3 sequence reads: CASSFSSGRAGDTQYF. CDR3 nucleotides: TGTGCCAGCAGCTTTAGTAGCGGGAGGGCCGGAGATACGCAGTATTTT.